This T cell receptor beta chain is from a study of blood T cell repertoires in COVID-19 (dated by TCRdb to 2019 to 2021). Regarding the study in general: The collaborator samples originated in the United States, Italy and Spain and spanned the acute and convalescent phases of COVID-19. The prospective study material was composed of cDNA or gDNA derived from T cells, B-cell-depleted T cells, or PBMCs. Deeply sampled blood TCRbeta repertoires from subjects exposed to, actively infected with, or recovered from COVID-19 were included in the dataset. A freely available public database, intended as a resource for researchers studying the immune response to SARS-CoV-2, is where the repertoires were released. Samples came from the ongoing ImmuneRACE study (first 160 participants) plus 1,254 subjects from 6 global collaborators. Nearly every sample came with metadata listing a de-identified subject ID, COVID-19 status, age in years and sex. Where available, HLA class I and class II types were taken from metadata supplied by the sample provider and were not determined by assay-based typing. Results the study describes overall, beyond this receptor: How much clinical and demographic metadata was included differed by source and by participant, and the metadata was provided uncurated.

At one collaborating source in Seattle, patients were enrolled during active infection and were followed longitudinally through the course of disease. Whole blood was collected in K2EDTA tubes by collaborating institutions according to the institutions' own protocols. For TCRbeta analysis, collaborators shipped samples in one of three forms: frozen whole blood, isolated PBMCs, or DNA extracted from either of those sample types. TCRbeta CDR3 regions were amplified from genomic DNA using the immunoSEQ Assay, a bias-controlled multiplex PCR. The paper's data handling went like this. Within the assay, amplification of reference gene primers was used to estimate how many nucleated cells each sample contained. To quantify the absolute abundance of each unique TCRbeta CDR3 rearrangement, sequence reads were collapsed and filtered. For each sample, productive Simpson clonality was calculated as the square root of Simpson's diversity index over productive rearrangements. What TCRdb holds here is the immuneACCESS table cut down to in-frame rearrangements. Part of the clones is not present; checked against another copy, under half of the missing clones reflect an unresolved V gene, and the others are unexplained. V and J calls plus clone size are reproduced from that table; the DNA served to infer D and trimming. The sample table records tens of thousands of clones; 87% of these occur just once. Approximately 4% of the sample goes to the ten largest clones.

The CDR3 has 17 amino acids, counting the end cysteine and phenylalanine. The CDR3 DNA has 51 bases and is translated from base 1. Via the germline V gene (reference sequence), CDR1 is SEHNR and CDR2 FQNEAQ. After removal of 5 bases from V and 6 bases from J, the junction retains 16 bases not matched to a gene. On this clone itself: There is no known antigen for this receptor. No base-level quality is on record; no much larger clone is a single base apart.

The chain couples TRBV7-9 to TRBJ2-1, with 7 bases matching TRBD2. The receptor's source is a man aged 40-50 years with COVID-19, enrolled during active disease. Specimen: peripheral blood. The sequenced DNA: TGTGCCAGCAGCGAAGGTCAAGTCGGGAGGAAGGGCAATGAGCAGTTCTTC. It specifies CASSEGQVGRKGNEQFF.